The source of this T cell receptor beta chain is a study of naive and memory T cell subsets. Study-level points and caveats: TCR transcript changes with activation or differentiation may affect this RNA method.

The SP2 primer and nested alpha and beta constant region primers amplified ligated cDNA in four rounds. TCRdb reprocessed the UMI-ligation and nested PCR reads with MiXCR, giving one entry per CDR3 protein. The repertoire holds fewer than 30,000 distinct CDR3 sequences, around 5.2% seen once, with 6% to 9.5% in the top ten. TCR cDNA received a 3' ligated oligonucleotide that carried a UMI. Germline CDR1 reads MDHEN; CDR2 reads SYDVKM. The CDR3 runs to 16 residues. This clonotype was recorded at least ten times. Its target is unknown. An end of the junction does not agree with germline; a read error may underlie this.

This chain connects TRBV28 to TRBJ1-1; 7 bases fit TRBD1. This clonotype was sampled from an adult in good health. Sequenced sample: blood. The CDR3: CASSSTGRQRSGTGDF. CDR3 nucleotide sequence: TGTGCCAGCAGTTCGACAGGGCGACAAAGAAGTGGTACGGGGGACTTT.